The entry that follows covers one TCR beta chain sequence. The entry originates in a study of T cell changes during pregnancy in multiple sclerosis. The length of the CDR3 is 13 residues. V lost 6 bases, J lost 4 bases, and 12 bases lay in between. Germline loops: CDR1 MNHEY, CDR2 SVGAGI. The protocol was immunoSEQ multiplex PCR, while the TCRdb copy is restricted to in-frame clones and leaves out a portion. The sample carries roughly 40,000 clones, more than 80% recorded once. The chain carries TRBV6-5 and TRBJ1-2, with D hard to call. The receptor was derived from a female donor with multiple sclerosis, enrolled in a pregnancy study. The sequences come from peripheral blood, collected before pregnancy. This chain's CDR3 is CASSRTGIYGYTF. In nucleotides, the CDR3 is TGTGCCAGCAGCCGTACGGGTATCTATGGCTACACCTTC.